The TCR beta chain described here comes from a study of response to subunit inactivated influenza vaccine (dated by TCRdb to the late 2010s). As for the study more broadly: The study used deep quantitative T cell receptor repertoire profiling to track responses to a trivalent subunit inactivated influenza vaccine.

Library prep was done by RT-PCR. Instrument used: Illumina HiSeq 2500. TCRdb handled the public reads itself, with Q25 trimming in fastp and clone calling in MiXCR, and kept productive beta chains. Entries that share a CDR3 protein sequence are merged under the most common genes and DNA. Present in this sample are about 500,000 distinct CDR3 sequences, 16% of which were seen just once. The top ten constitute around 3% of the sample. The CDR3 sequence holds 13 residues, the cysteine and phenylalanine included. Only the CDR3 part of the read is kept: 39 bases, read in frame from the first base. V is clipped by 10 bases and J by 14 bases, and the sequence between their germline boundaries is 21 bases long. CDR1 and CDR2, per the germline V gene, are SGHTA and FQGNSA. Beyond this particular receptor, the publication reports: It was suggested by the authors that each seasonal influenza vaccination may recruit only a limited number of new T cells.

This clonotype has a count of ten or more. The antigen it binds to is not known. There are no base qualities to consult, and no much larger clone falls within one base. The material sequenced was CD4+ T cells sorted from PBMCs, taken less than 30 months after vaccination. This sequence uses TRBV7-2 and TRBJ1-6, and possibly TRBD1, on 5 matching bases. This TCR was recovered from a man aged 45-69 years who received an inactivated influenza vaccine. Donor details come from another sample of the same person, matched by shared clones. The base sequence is TGTGCCACCGACGAGGGGACTAATCTTGCCCTCCACTTT. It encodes CATDEGTNLALHF.